These 9 T cell receptor beta chains originate from one sample sequenced in a study of blood T cells in healthy people across ages. Primers used in a second PCR of about 6 to 11 cycles were a sample-barcoded 5' primer and a J-beta primer mix. TCRdb re-called the 5' RACE reads through MiXCR, storing one row per CDR3 protein. The table lists around 650,000 distinct CDR3 sequences, roughly 32% of them singletons. The specimen sequenced was blood. Source of these receptors: a woman aged 80 or over in good health.

The V gene is TRBV9, the J gene TRBJ2-1; 9 positions match TRBD1. The CDR3 contains 12 residues. V shed 5 bases and J 14 bases; nucleotides not matched to a gene: 8. Germline CDR1 reads SGDLS; CDR2 reads YYNGEE. CDR3 sequence: CASSFSGQGEFF. The CDR3 nucleotides are TGTGCCAGCAGTTTTTCGGGACAGGGCGAGTTCTTC.

This clonotype was recorded many times. The gene calls are TRBV7-3 and TRBJ2-1; 10 bases are a match to TRBD2. The CDR3 extends over 19 amino acids. V lost 0 bases and J lost 0; bases outside the gene matches: 8. Germline lookup yields CDR1 SGHTA and CDR2 FQGTGA. The CDR3 protein is CASSLTVPSGGGSYNEQFF. The CDR3 DNA reads TGTGCCAGCAGCTTAACGGTACCAAGCGGGGGGGGCTCCTACAATGAGCAGTTCTTC.

This clonotype was found a few times. The chain uses TRBV2 and TRBJ1-2, with D unresolved. V shed 7 bases and J shed 3 bases, with 18 bases lying between them. This CDR3 spans 15 amino acids. Germline loops: CDR1 SNHLY, CDR2 FYNNEI. CDR3 nucleotides: TGTGCCAGCATGCCAGAACTTCATTTCCACTATGGCTACACCTTC. Translation: CASMPELHFHYGYTF.

This clonotype was picked up a small number of times. This chain joins TRBV30 and TRBJ2-7; 8 nucleotides match TRBD1. The CDR3 extends over 14 amino acids. Germline CDR1 GTSNPN, CDR2 SVGIG (reference sequence). The J segment lost 3 bases and the V segment lost 0 bases, leaving 4 bases of the junction unmatched. DNA of the CDR3: TGTGCCTGGAGTGTAGGACAGGGATTCTACGAGCAGTACTTC. This translates into CAWSVGQGFYEQYF.

This clonotype was found many times. The rearrangement links TRBV19 to TRBJ1-2, with a tentative D call TRBD1 (5 bases). V was shortened by 1 base and J by 6 bases, with 18 bases between the two germline ends. From germline, CDR1 is LNHDA and CDR2 SQIVND (reference sequence). The CDR3 contains 16 residues. CDR3 in amino acids: CASSIAPPGDFHGYTF. CDR3 bases: TGTGCCAGTAGTATAGCACCCCCCGGGGACTTCCATGGCTACACCTTC.

The chain couples TRBV28 to TRBJ2-3; 7 bases are shared with TRBD1. The CDR3 consists of 12 residues. Germline values: CDR1 MDHEN, CDR2 SYDVKM. Trimming cost V 7 bases and J 6 bases; bases outside gene matches: 4. DNA for the CDR3: TGTGCCAGCACGACAGGGCCTGATACGCAGTATTTT. This translates into CASTTGPDTQYF.

This clonotype was detected many times. The chain uses TRBV12-3 or TRBV12-4 and TRBJ1-4; D not certain. V was trimmed by 8 bases and J by 8 bases, leaving 15 bases between them. This CDR3 is built from 13 residues. CDR3 DNA: TGTGCCAGCGGCCGGGAGGCCGGGGAAAAACTGTTTTTT. Residues: CASGREAGEKLFF.

This clonotype was seen only a few times. A much larger clone lies one base from this, so it may be a read error. The chain employs TRBV3-1 and TRBJ2-7; 10 bases are shared with TRBD1. The DNA end is a closer match to TRBJ2-5, so the J assignment may be wrong. Germline CDR1 reads LGHDT; CDR2 reads YNNKEL (reference sequence). CDR3 length equals 16 residues. The CDR3 nucleotides are TGTGCCAGCAGCCTTCGGACAGGGGGAACGGGGGAGACCCAGTACTTC. This sequence encodes CASSLRTGGTGETQYF.

This clonotype was counted at least ten times. The V call is TRBV20-1, the J call TRBJ2-1; tentatively, D is TRBD1 or TRBD2 (5 bases each). Deletions cut 5 bases from V and 10 bases from J, with 12 bases between. Germline assignment: CDR1 DFQATT and CDR2 SNEGSKA (reference sequence). The CDR3 has 11 amino acids. For the CDR3, the DNA is TGCAGTGCTGACCGTCGGGGCGAGCAGTTCTTC. Its protein product is CSADRRGEQFF.